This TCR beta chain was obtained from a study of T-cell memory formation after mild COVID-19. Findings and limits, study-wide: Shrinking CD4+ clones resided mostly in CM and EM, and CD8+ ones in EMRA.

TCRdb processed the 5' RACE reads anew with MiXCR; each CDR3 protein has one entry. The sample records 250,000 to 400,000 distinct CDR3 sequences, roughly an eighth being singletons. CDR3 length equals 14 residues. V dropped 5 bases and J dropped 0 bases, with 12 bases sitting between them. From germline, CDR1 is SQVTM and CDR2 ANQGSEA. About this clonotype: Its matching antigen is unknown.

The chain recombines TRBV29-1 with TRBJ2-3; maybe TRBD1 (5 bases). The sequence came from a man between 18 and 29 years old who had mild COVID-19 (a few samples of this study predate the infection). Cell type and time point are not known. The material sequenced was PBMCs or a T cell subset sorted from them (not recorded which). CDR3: CSVPLQESTDTQYF. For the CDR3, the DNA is TGCAGCGTTCCACTACAGGAGAGCACAGATACGCAGTATTTT.